The 12 T cell receptor beta chains below come from one sample, sequenced in a study of breast tumors, draining lymph nodes, adjacent tissues. Samples came from axillary lymph nodes draining the breast cancer. TCRdb analysed the multiplex PCR reads with MiXCR anew, one entry per CDR3 protein. The data contain around 150,000 distinct CDR3 sequences, about 30% of them seen just once; the ten biggest clones take up roughly 2.3%. Source material: axillary lymph node tissue. Receptors originate from a female donor with breast cancer. Some clones in this sample may be carry-over from other donors' samples.

This clonotype was observed many times. A much larger clone lies one base from this, so it may be a read error. The chain links TRBV7-9 to TRBJ2-7, with no clear D. Germline loops: CDR1 SEHNR, CDR2 FQNEAQ (reference sequence). The CDR3 is 12 residues long. V was trimmed by 7 bases and J by 6 bases, leaving 13 bases between them. This chain's CDR3 is CASTMSGCEQYF. CDR3 sequence (DNA): TGTGCCAGCACGATGTCGGGTTGCGAGCAGTACTTC.

Many counts were recorded for this clonotype. The V gene is TRBV18, the J gene TRBJ2-1; D perhaps matches TRBD2 (5 bases). CDR3 length: 14 residues. Trimming took off 3 bases at V and 1 base at J, with 7 bases between the two ends. Germline values: CDR1 KGHSH, CDR2 LQKENI. The DNA for the CDR3 is TGTGCCAGCTCACCTACTAGGTCCTACAATGAGCAGTTCTTC. As protein: CASSPTRSYNEQFF.

The chain combines TRBV25-1 with TRBJ1-2, with 7 positions matching TRBD1. The CDR3 consists of 13 residues. V lost 4 bases, J lost 3 bases, and 2 bases stayed unmatched. Germline CDR1 MGHDK, CDR2 SYGVNS. The CDR3 loop is CASSGQGDYGYTF. CDR3 DNA sequence: TGTGCCAGCAGTGGGCAGGGGGACTATGGCTACACCTTC.

In regard to this clonotype: Its ends do not fully match the called genes, so a read error is possible. V is TRBV5-5 and J is TRBJ1-1, with TRBD1 as a possible D gene (6 bases). Germline V lookup: CDR1 SGHKS, CDR2 YYEKEE (reference sequence). The CDR3 is made up of 15 amino acids. The CDR3 region has the DNA TGTACCAGCAGCTTGCTTTCTTTGGGGGCCTCTGAAGCTTTCTTT. It yields the protein CTSSLLSLGASEAFF.

Ten or more counts support this clonotype. This chain links TRBV3-1 with TRBJ2-5; TRBD1 matches at 8 bases. V shed 4 bases, J shed 4 bases, and the junction held 5 bases outside the gene matches. CDR1 and CDR2 from the germline V gene are LGHDT and YNNKEL (reference sequence). The CDR3 has 14 amino acids. The CDR3 DNA reads as TGTGCCAGCAGCCGAGGACAGGGCTCAGAGACCCAGTACTTC. This translates into CASSRGQGSETQYF.

The chain joins TRBV20-1 to TRBJ2-7; D assignment may be TRBD1 or TRBD2 (6 bases each). CDR1 DFQATT and CDR2 SNEGSKA come from the germline V gene (reference sequence). The CDR3 is 15 residues long. V shed 3 bases and J shed 9 bases, with 24 bases lying between them. Here the CDR3 DNA reads TGCAGTGCTAGCCCCTCCGACGGGGGCACAGATACGCAGTACGTC. As protein: CSASPSDGGTDTQYV.

This clonotype was counted at least ten times. This chain uses TRBV20-1 with TRBJ1-1; 10 positions match TRBD1. With V trimmed by 4 bases and J by 4 bases, 3 bases remained unmatched. Looked up from germline, CDR1 is DFQATT and CDR2 is SNEGSKA (reference sequence). This CDR3 is built from 13 residues. DNA for the CDR3: TGCAGTGCTACATGGACAGGGGGCACTGAAGCTTTCTTT. Amino acids: CSATWTGGTEAFF.

The rearrangement uses TRBV20-1 and TRBJ1-1; TRBD1 is a possible D gene (6 bases). Deletions cut 5 bases from V and 3 bases from J, with 16 bases between. The CDR3 loop spans 14 amino acids. The V gene's germline CDR1 is DFQATT and CDR2 SNEGSKA (reference sequence). The CDR3 nucleotides read TGCAGTGCTTCAACTTCCAGGGGCTACACTGAAGCTTTCTTT. Protein: CSASTSRGYTEAFF.

This clonotype appeared many times. J is TRBJ2-7 and V is TRBV28, with D perhaps TRBD1 or TRBD2 (6 bases each). V lost 11 bases, J lost 6 bases, and 14 bases lay in between. The CDR3 contains 11 residues. Germline V gives CDR1 MDHEN, CDR2 SYDVKM. CDR3 amino acids: CASAGGGEQYF. CDR3 DNA sequence: TGTGCCTCAGCAGGAGGGGGCGAGCAGTACTTC.

This chain connects TRBV20-1 to TRBJ2-7, with 10 positions matching TRBD1. J gave up 4 bases and V 1 base, and 7 bases lay outside the gene matches. Germline V lookup: CDR1 DFQATT, CDR2 SNEGSKA (reference sequence). The CDR3 consists of 15 residues. The CDR3 protein is CSARGDRGSAYEQYF. CDR3 DNA sequence: TGCAGTGCTAGAGGGGACAGGGGAAGTGCGTACGAGCAGTACTTC.

The rearrangement links TRBV27 to TRBJ1-4; D perhaps matches TRBD1 (5 bases). Trimming pared 5 bases from V and 5 bases from J, leaving 12 bases between. Germline lookup yields CDR1 MNHEY and CDR2 SMNVEV (reference sequence). The CDR3 totals 14 residues. The CDR3 spells CASSPWGSNEKLFF. The DNA for the CDR3 is TGTGCCAGCAGTCCCTGGGGCTCGAATGAAAAACTGTTTTTT.

The chain recombines TRBV5-1 with TRBJ1-1; TRBD1 agrees at 7 bases. Germline V CDR1 and CDR2: SGHRS, YFSETQ. V was pared by 6 bases and J by 3 bases, with 8 bases of the junction left unmatched. CDR3 length equals 14 residues. CDR3 sequence reads: CASNFGDRDTEAFF. In DNA, the CDR3 is TGCGCCAGCAATTTCGGTGACAGGGACACTGAAGCTTTCTTT.